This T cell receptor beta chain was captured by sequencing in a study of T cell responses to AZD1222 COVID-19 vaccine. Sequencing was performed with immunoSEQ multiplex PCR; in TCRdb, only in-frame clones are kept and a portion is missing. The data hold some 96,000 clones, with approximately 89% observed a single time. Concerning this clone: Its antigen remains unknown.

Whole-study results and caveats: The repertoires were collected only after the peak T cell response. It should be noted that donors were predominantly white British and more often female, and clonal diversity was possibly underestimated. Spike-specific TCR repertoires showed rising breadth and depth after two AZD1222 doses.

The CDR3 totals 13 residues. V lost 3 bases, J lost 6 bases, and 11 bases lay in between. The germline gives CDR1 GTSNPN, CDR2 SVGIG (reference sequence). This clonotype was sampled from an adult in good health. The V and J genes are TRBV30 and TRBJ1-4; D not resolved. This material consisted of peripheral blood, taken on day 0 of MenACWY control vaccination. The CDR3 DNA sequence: TGTGCCTGGAGGCTTCGATGGGATGAAAAACTGTTTTTT. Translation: CAWRLRWDEKLFF.